The 17 T cell receptor beta chains listed next were all sequenced from one sample in a study of early T cells in non-severe SARS-CoV-2 infection. TCRdb reanalysed the 5' RACE reads using MiXCR and keeps one entry per CDR3 protein. The sample carries some 42,000 distinct CDR3 sequences, less than 6.5% recorded once. Sequencing was performed on whole blood, taken at baseline. These receptors came from an adult who was a healthcare worker with PCR-confirmed SARS-CoV-2 infection or an uninfected control (not recorded which).

This clonotype was observed a handful of times. The chain uses TRBV7-8 and TRBJ2-1; perhaps TRBD1 as D (6 bases). Trimming left V 5 bases short and J 2 bases short, with 13 bases between. Germline V lookup: CDR1 SGHVS, CDR2 FQNEAQ. This CDR3 is built from 15 residues. The CDR3 reads CASSAGTPTYNEQFF. The CDR3 DNA is TGTGCCAGCAGCGCCGGGACACCTACCTACAATGAGCAGTTCTTC.

This clonotype has at least ten counts. V is TRBV5-6 and J is TRBJ2-1; tentatively, D is TRBD1 or TRBD2 (5 bases each). Germline V gene sequence: CDR1 SGHDT, CDR2 YYEEEE. The V end was cut by 0 bases, the J end by 4 bases, with 14 bases between. CDR3 length equals 16 residues. The CDR3 sequence: CASSLALGDVYNEQFF. In nucleotides, the CDR3 is TGTGCCAGCAGCTTGGCCCTGGGGGACGTTTACAATGAGCAGTTCTTC.

The table lists this clonotype with many counts. J is TRBJ1-5 and V is TRBV6-2 or TRBV6-3; possibly TRBD1 for D (6 bases). Between the trimmed V and J ends, which lost 2 bases and 4 bases, there was a span of 12 bases. The germline CDR1 and CDR2 sequences are MNHEY and SVGEGT. CDR3 length equals 15 residues. CDR3 bases: TGTGCCAGCAGTTACAGACAGGTTGGTAATCAGCCCCAGCATTTT. Translating it yields CASSYRQVGNQPQHF.

This clonotype was recorded at least ten times. The chain carries TRBV4-2 and TRBJ2-3, with 11 nucleotides matching TRBD2. CDR3 length: 15 amino acids. J was trimmed by 5 bases and V by 4 bases; bases with no gene match: 5. Germline-derived CDR1 and CDR2 are LGHNA and YNFKEQ. DNA of the CDR3: TGTGCCAGCAGCCTGACTAGCGGGGTGGAAGATACGCAGTATTTT. This sequence encodes CASSLTSGVEDTQYF.

As to this clonotype: A read error may be the cause here, since a much bigger clone is one base away. The V gene is TRBV27, the J gene TRBJ2-3; D may be TRBD1 or TRBD2 (5 bases each). This CDR3 has 14 amino acids. Trimming removed 2 bases at V and 7 bases at J, with 13 bases between. Germline V gene sequence: CDR1 MNHEY, CDR2 SMNVEV (reference sequence). CDR3 DNA sequence: TGTGCCAGCAGTTTAACGGGGCCTACATATACGCAGTATTTT. As protein: CASSLTGPTYTQYF.

This clonotype was detected ten times or more. The chain couples TRBV12-3 or TRBV12-4 to TRBJ1-4, with D unclear. V lost 6 bases and J 2 bases, leaving 10 bases between the germline ends. The CDR3 runs 14 residues. For the CDR3, the DNA is TGTGCCAGCAGCCGGTCGTCGACTAATGAAAAACTGTTTTTT. Amino acids: CASSRSSTNEKLFF.

This clonotype has a count of ten or more. V is TRBV12-3 or TRBV12-4 and J is TRBJ1-1; D possibly corresponds to TRBD1 (5 bases). The V end was cut by 5 bases, the J end by 4 bases, with 17 bases between. The CDR3 runs 15 residues. This chain's CDR3 is CASSPQLPRGTEAFF. In DNA form, the CDR3 reads TGTGCCAGCAGTCCACAACTGCCGAGGGGCACTGAAGCTTTCTTT.

This chain connects TRBV28 to TRBJ2-7; D is perhaps TRBD1 (5 bases). In germline, CDR1 is MDHEN, CDR2 SYDVKM. There are 13 residues in the CDR3. V was cut by 5 bases and J by 3 bases, with 11 bases left in between. The chain's CDR3 is CASSPRQSYEQYF. DNA for the CDR3: TGTGCCAGCAGTCCAAGACAGAGCTACGAGCAGTACTTC. Based on the CDR3 plus reference TRBV28 and TRBJ2-7, the full variable domain is DVKVTQSSRYLVKRTGEKVFLECVQDMDHENMFWYRQDPGLGLRLIYFSYDVKMKEKGDIPEGYSVSREKKERFSLILESASTNQTSMYLCASSPRQSYEQYFGPGTRLTVT.

This clonotype turned up a few times. The chain couples TRBV3-1 to TRBJ1-4; 9 bases line up with TRBD1. The CDR3 contains 15 residues. Germline-derived CDR1 and CDR2 are LGHDT and YNNKEL (reference sequence). V dropped 4 bases and J dropped 8; count of bases not matched to a gene: 8. CDR3 in amino acids: CASSRRDRAVEKLFF. The CDR3 coding sequence is TGTGCCAGCAGCCGACGGGACAGGGCGGTCGAAAAACTGTTTTTT.

This clonotype was counted many times. The rearrangement uses TRBV7-6 and TRBJ2-1; 7 nucleotides match TRBD2. The CDR3 has 16 residues. CDR1 is SGHVS, CDR2 FNYEAQ, per germline. J was trimmed by 3 bases and V by 5 bases; bases with no gene match: 10. This CDR3 is CASSQDLAVSYNEQFF. In nucleotides, the CDR3 is TGTGCCAGCAGCCAAGATCTAGCGGTCAGCTACAATGAGCAGTTCTTC.

This clonotype occurred many times. The chain uses TRBV20-1 and TRBJ2-2, with unresolved D. Germline V gene lookup returns CDR1 DFQATT and CDR2 SNEGSKA (reference sequence). Trimming took 1 base from V and 10 from J, leaving 7 bases between them. This CDR3 is 11 amino acids long. The CDR3 sequence: CSARGTSELFF. The CDR3, as DNA: TGCAGTGCTAGAGGAACGTCGGAGCTGTTTTTT.

This clonotype was detected many times. V usage is TRBV18 and J usage is TRBJ1-5; D is unresolved. Deletions cut 1 base from V and 0 bases from J, with 13 bases between. Germline CDR1 KGHSH, CDR2 LQKENI. The CDR3 is 17 amino acids. This CDR3 is CASSPRQLEYSNQPQHF. The CDR3 nucleotides are TGTGCCAGCTCACCACGGCAGTTGGAGTATAGCAATCAGCCCCAGCATTTT. Drawing the rest from reference TRBV18 and TRBJ1-5, the complete variable domain is NAGVMQNPRHLVRRRGQEARLRCSPMKGHSHVYWYRQLPEEGLKFMVYLQKENIIDESGMPKERFSAEFPKEGPSILRIQQVVRGDSAAYFCASSPRQLEYSNQPQHFGDGTRLSIL.

This clonotype has a count of ten or more. The V and J genes are TRBV7-6 and TRBJ2-1, with 8 bases identical to TRBD2. CDR3 length: 17 residues. Losses at the gene ends were 5 bases for V and 6 bases for J; bases not matched to a gene: 15. Germline CDR1 reads SGHVS; CDR2 reads FNYEAQ. The CDR3 nucleotides are TGTGCCAGCAGCGGACTCTCCGGGGGGGCCCCGGGCAATGAGCAGTTCTTC. Translated: CASSGLSGGAPGNEQFF.

This clonotype was counted ten times or more. This chain connects TRBV6-2 or TRBV6-3 to TRBJ2-5; D not certain. The germline V and J ends were trimmed by 4 bases and 2 bases, with 14 bases remaining between them. There are 15 residues in the CDR3. Germline loops: CDR1 MNHEY, CDR2 SVGEGT. Here the CDR3 reads CASSLPTLGQETQYF. CDR3 bases: TGTGCCAGCAGTTTGCCGACTTTAGGACAAGAGACCCAGTACTTC.

The V call is TRBV7-6, the J call TRBJ2-5; 9 positions agree with TRBD1. J lost 4 bases, V lost 5 bases, and 5 bases had no gene match. CDR1 and CDR2 (germline): SGHVS, FNYEAQ. The CDR3 is 14 residues long. The CDR3 sequence: CASSLWTGAETQYF. CDR3 nucleotides: TGTGCCAGCAGCCTGTGGACAGGGGCAGAGACCCAGTACTTC.

This clonotype was found a few times. This rearrangement joins TRBV11-2 to TRBJ1-1; D not resolved. The germline V gene encodes CDR1 SGHAT and CDR2 FQNNGV. CDR3 length: 14 amino acids. Trimming removed 1 base from V and 8 bases from J, with 14 bases in between. CDR3 sequence reads: CASSLGSRRIEAFF. As DNA, the CDR3 is TGTGCCAGCAGCTTAGGAAGCAGGAGAATAGAAGCTTTCTTT.

Only a few counts were recorded for this clonotype. This chain uses TRBV7-9 with TRBJ2-4, with D possibly matching TRBD1 (5 bases). V was cut by 5 bases and J by 0 bases, with 17 bases left in between. The CDR3 length is 17 residues. Germline lookup yields CDR1 SEHNR and CDR2 FQNEAQ (reference sequence). The CDR3 nucleotides read TGTGCCAGCAGCCCACCCCTCACAGGAGTAGCCAAAAACATTCAGTACTTC. Translated, it gives CASSPPLTGVAKNIQYF.